A single T cell receptor (beta chain) is shown here with its context. This record comes from a study of blood T cell repertoires in COVID-19. Trimming stripped 3 bases from V and 10 bases from J, with 13 bases between. This CDR3 is 13 amino acids long. CDR1 and CDR2 (germline): SNHLY, FYNNEI. The table came from immunoSEQ multiplex PCR; TCRdb's copy has only in-frame clones and leaves some out. The sample lists approximately 250,000 clones, around 90% occurring once. The V gene is TRBV2, the J gene TRBJ1-5; D unresolved. The sample comprised PBMCs or T cells enriched from blood (not recorded which). The receptor comes from a man aged 40-50 years who had been exposed to COVID-19. The CDR3 sequence: CASSDGFVRPQHF. Written as DNA, the CDR3 is TGTGCCAGCAGTGATGGTTTTGTGAGACCCCAGCATTTT. Looking up the rest from reference TRBV2 and TRBJ1-5 gives the full variable domain: EPEVTQTPSHQVTQMGQEVILRCVPISNHLYFYWYRQILGQKVEFLVSFYNNEISEKSEIFDDQFSVERPDGSNFTLKIRSTKLEDSAMYFCASSDGFVRPQHFGDGTRLSIL.